The sequence of this T cell receptor beta chain was determined in a study of Ad26.COV2.S vaccination and SARS-CoV-2 variants. The treatment here: 19 received Ad26.COV2.S at low or high dose, single or two shots; about 5 received placebo; per-sample allocation not given. It was on day 63 after the first vaccine or placebo injection that samples were taken. This clone was seen just once. In germline, CDR1 is SGHVS, CDR2 FQNEAQ. The CDR3 has 18 amino acids. V gave up 6 bases and J gave up 0 bases; unmatched junction bases: 12. Using immunoSEQ multiplex PCR, the repertoire was profiled, and TCRdb retains in-frame clones only, with some absent. This repertoire shows around 450,000 clones, 70% to 90% found once; its top ten account for 1.5% to 2%.

The starting material was peripheral blood, obtained in a trial of Ad26.COV2.S vaccine versus placebo. This sequence originates from a person between 18 and 60 years old who received the Ad26.COV2.S COVID-19 vaccine or a placebo. The chain combines TRBV7-8 with TRBJ2-3, with TRBD2 matching over 10 bases. For the CDR3, the DNA is TGTGCCAGCAGAGCACGAGCGGGGGGGCCTACTAGCACAGATACGCAGTATTTT. Protein sequence: CASRARAGGPTSTDTQYF.